This entry lists 32 T cell receptor beta chains sequenced from one sample in a study of CD8+CD57+ T cells in acquired aplastic anemia. TCR beta VDJ and CDR3 profiles were obtained from a genomic DNA template. One entry per CDR3 protein, called by TCRdb with MiXCR from the reads. The sample contains about 170,000 distinct CDR3 sequences, 60% to 70% of which appear only once. Sequenced: sorted CD4+, CD8+, or CD8+CD57+ T cells (not recorded which) from PBMCs. The receptor source for this set is a human donor in good health.

There are many counts of this clonotype. The chain carries TRBV2 and TRBJ1-5; 8 nucleotides match TRBD1. V dropped 4 bases and J dropped 5; count of bases not matched to a gene: 10. This CDR3 has 16 amino acids. In germline, CDR1 is SNHLY, CDR2 FYNNEI. DNA of the CDR3: TGTGCCAGCAGTGGGCCCGGCAGGGGGCCCTATCAGCCCCAGCATTTT. This sequence encodes CASSGPGRGPYQPQHF.

The rearrangement links TRBV29-1 to TRBJ1-1; possibly TRBD1 for D (6 bases). V was clipped by 5 bases and J by 3 bases, with 16 bases between them. In germline, CDR1 is SQVTM, CDR2 ANQGSEA. This CDR3 has 14 amino acids. The CDR3 nucleotides are TGCAGCGTTCCTAGGTGGGCAGGGGACACTGAAGCTTTCTTT. Translated: CSVPRWAGDTEAFF.

This chain connects TRBV20-1 to TRBJ1-2; no clear D gene. The CDR3 length is 14 residues. Germline V gene sequence: CDR1 DFQATT, CDR2 SNEGSKA (reference sequence). V was cut by 3 bases and J by 0 bases, with 11 bases left in between. CDR3 sequence reads: CSAREEGTNYGYTF. DNA for the CDR3: TGCAGTGCTAGGGAGGAGGGAACTAACTATGGCTACACCTTC.

The V gene is TRBV10-3, the J gene TRBJ1-3; D is undetermined. Germline V CDR1 and CDR2: ENHRY, SYGVKD. The CDR3 has 17 residues. Trimming cost V 0 bases and J 0 bases, with 12 bases left between them. In DNA, the CDR3 is TGTGCCATCAGTGAGTCCCCCGCGCCCGTCTCTGGAAACACCATATATTTT. As protein: CAISESPAPVSGNTIYF.

This clonotype was detected ten times or more. The V and J genes are TRBV5-1 and TRBJ2-7; the D gene is possibly TRBD1 (5 bases). The length of the CDR3 is 13 residues. With 3 bases removed from V and 2 bases from J, the gap between germline ends came to 9 bases. Germline V gene sequence: CDR1 SGHRS, CDR2 YFSETQ. This chain's CDR3 is CASSSGHPYEQYF. DNA for the CDR3: TGCGCCAGCAGCTCAGGACACCCCTACGAGCAGTACTTC.

V usage is TRBV7-9 and J usage is TRBJ2-7; the match to TRBD2 covers 10 bases. There are 16 residues in the CDR3. Trimming at V came to 1 base and at J to 0 bases, leaving 3 bases not matched to a gene. Per the germline V gene, CDR1 is SEHNR and CDR2 is FQNEAQ (reference sequence). CDR3 sequence: CASSLDSSGSSYEQYF. CDR3 nucleotide sequence: TGTGCCAGCAGCTTAGATTCTAGCGGGAGCTCCTACGAGCAGTACTTC. The complete variable domain, with remaining parts taken from reference TRBV7-9 and TRBJ2-7, reads DTGVSQNPRHKITKRGQNVTFRCDPISEHNRLYWYRQTLGQGPEFLTYFQNEAQLEKSRLLSDRFSAERPKGSFSTLEIQRTEQGDSAMYLCASSLDSSGSSYEQYFGPGTRLTVT.

This clonotype was counted between two and nine times. J is TRBJ2-7 and V is TRBV20-1; D may be TRBD2 (6 bases). The CDR3 runs 14 residues. Germline lookup yields CDR1 DFQATT and CDR2 SNEGSKA (reference sequence). V lost 2 bases, J lost 7 bases, and 18 bases lay in between. The CDR3 loop is CSARTGTPPIEQYF. The DNA of the CDR3 is TGCAGTGCTAGAACCGGGACTCCCCCTATTGAGCAGTACTTC.

The chain couples TRBV29-1 to TRBJ2-5; D remains unclear. CDR1 and CDR2 (germline): SQVTM, ANQGSEA. V lost 1 base, J lost 5 bases, and 8 bases lay in between. The CDR3 runs to 12 residues. CDR3 loop: CSVEAPRETQYF. CDR3 bases: TGCAGCGTTGAAGCGCCGAGGGAGACCCAGTACTTC.

V and J are TRBV9 and TRBJ2-1, with no clear D. From germline, CDR1 is SGDLS and CDR2 YYNGEE. The CDR3 is 14 amino acids. V shed 0 bases and J shed 0 bases, with 4 bases lying between them. The CDR3 loop is CASSVAISYNEQFF. For the CDR3, the DNA is TGTGCCAGCAGCGTAGCTATCTCCTACAATGAGCAGTTCTTC.

This rearrangement joins TRBV10-3 to TRBJ2-2; weak D call: TRBD2 (6 bases). Trimming pared 8 bases from V and 2 bases from J, leaving 15 bases between. The germline V gene has CDR1 ENHRY and CDR2 SYGVKD. The length of the CDR3 is 15 residues. CDR3 amino acids: CAIGRSGTNTGELFF. Here the CDR3 DNA reads TGTGCCATCGGGCGATCCGGGACTAACACCGGGGAGCTGTTTTTT.

At least ten counts were recorded for this clonotype. A clone one base away is much larger, so this may be a read error. This sequence joins TRBV4-1 and TRBJ2-7; a possible D gene is TRBD2 (5 bases). Deletions cut 6 bases from V and 6 bases from J, with 18 bases between. CDR3 length: 14 residues. The germline gives CDR1 MGHRA, CDR2 YSYEKL. CDR3 amino acids: CASSPEELVSEQYF. The CDR3 DNA reads as TGCGCCAGCAGTCCTGAGGAACTAGTTAGCGAGCAGTACTTC.

This chain connects TRBV28 to TRBJ2-1; D not resolved. The V end lost 3 bases, the J end lost 8 bases, and 23 bases lay between the germline ends. The CDR3 is made up of 17 amino acids. Germline V lookup: CDR1 MDHEN, CDR2 SYDVKM. The CDR3 sequence is CASSFGVNDPQWDEQFF. The CDR3 DNA reads as TGTGCCAGCAGTTTTGGGGTCAACGACCCGCAATGGGATGAGCAGTTCTTC.

The chain uses TRBV12-3 or TRBV12-4 and TRBJ2-3, with 8 bases aligning to TRBD2. J was trimmed by 11 bases and V by 6 bases; bases with no gene match: 13. There are 14 residues in the CDR3. The CDR3 protein is CASSGLAAYNEQYF. CDR3 nucleotides: TGTGCCAGCAGCGGACTAGCCGCCTACAATGAGCAGTATTTT.

The table lists this clonotype with many counts. The chain is built from TRBV7-9 and TRBJ2-7; possibly TRBD2 for D (6 bases). The CDR3 consists of 14 residues. From germline, CDR1 is SEHNR and CDR2 FQNEAQ (reference sequence). V lost 0 bases and J lost 0, with 6 bases in between. The CDR3 loop reads CASSLAGGSYEQYF. The CDR3 coding sequence is TGTGCCAGCAGCTTAGCGGGAGGCTCCTACGAGCAGTACTTC.

The chain uses TRBV11-3 and TRBJ2-3; a weak D match, TRBD2 (6 bases). CDR3 size: 14 residues. From germline, CDR1 is SGHNT and CDR2 YENEEA. V was shortened by 4 bases and J by 0 bases, with 8 bases between the two germline ends. CDR3 amino acids: CASSWDSSTDTQYF. The CDR3, as DNA: TGTGCCAGCAGCTGGGACTCTAGCACAGATACGCAGTATTTT.

This clonotype was seen repeatedly, ten times or more. The chain carries TRBV7-2 and TRBJ2-1, with unresolved D. Germline CDR1 SGHTA, CDR2 FQGNSA. Trimming took 0 bases from V and 9 from J, leaving 3 bases between them. The CDR3 length is 11 residues. This chain's CDR3 is CASSLASEQFF. The CDR3 DNA reads as TGTGCCAGCAGCTTAGCAAGTGAGCAGTTCTTC.

The gene calls are TRBV20-1 and TRBJ2-1, with TRBD2 matching 14 bases. The germline V gene encodes CDR1 DFQATT and CDR2 SNEGSKA (reference sequence). With 1 base clipped from V and 0 bases from J, the junction kept 11 bases outside the gene matches. The CDR3 loop spans 20 amino acids. The CDR3 nucleotides read TGCAGTGCTAGAGGGTTTACCGGGACTAGCGGGGGAAGCTCCTACAATGAGCAGTTCTTC. Translation gives CSARGFTGTSGGSSYNEQFF.

There are many counts of this clonotype. This chain connects TRBV19 to TRBJ2-3, with TRBD2 matching over 7 bases. V dropped 10 bases and J dropped 4; count of bases not matched to a gene: 11. Germline V gene data show CDR1 as LNHDA and CDR2 as SQIVND (reference sequence). The CDR3 is 14 amino acids. In nucleotides, the CDR3 is TGTGCCACCTCCTGGGGGGGTTTCGCAGATACGCAGTATTTT. It yields the protein CATSWGGFADTQYF.

The table lists this clonotype with a few counts. The V and J genes are TRBV19 and TRBJ2-7, with D perhaps TRBD1 (6 bases). Trimming removed 3 bases from V and 2 bases from J, with 8 bases in between. The CDR3 contains 13 residues. In germline, CDR1 is LNHDA, CDR2 SQIVND (reference sequence). The CDR3 DNA reads as TGTGCCAGTAGTATCCGGGACACCTACGAGCAGTACTTC. This sequence encodes CASSIRDTYEQYF.

V and J are TRBV9 and TRBJ2-2, with TRBD2 identical over 12 bases. The trim removed 0 bases at V and 3 bases at J, leaving 6 bases unmatched. Germline V gives CDR1 SGDLS, CDR2 YYNGEE. CDR3 length: 18 amino acids. The CDR3 coding sequence is TGTGCCAGCAGCGTAGGCCTAGCGGGAGGGGCCCACACCGGGGAGCTGTTTTTT. Protein sequence: CASSVGLAGGAHTGELFF. The full variable domain, completed using reference TRBV9 and TRBJ2-2, is DSGVTQTPKHLITATGQRVTLRCSPRSGDLSVYWYQQSLDQGLQFLIQYYNGEERAKGNILERFSAQQFPDLHSELNLSSLELGDSALYFCASSVGLAGGAHTGELFFGEGSRLTVL.

This rearrangement joins TRBV10-3 to TRBJ2-1; 10 nucleotides line up with TRBD2. The ends lost 3 bases at V and 1 base at J; junction bases unmatched: 12. CDR1 is ENHRY, CDR2 SYGVKD, per germline. This CDR3 is 19 amino acids long. The CDR3 DNA follows: TGTGCCATCAGTGATCTGGGTAGCGGGGGGCGTAAGTCCTACAATGAGCAGTTCTTC. Protein: CAISDLGSGGRKSYNEQFF.

The V and J genes are TRBV5-6 and TRBJ2-5; D unclear. This CDR3 has 12 amino acids. V was cut by 1 base and J by 5 bases, with 6 bases left in between. Per the germline V gene, CDR1 is SGHDT and CDR2 is YYEEEE. The CDR3: CASSLTRETQYF. DNA for the CDR3: TGTGCCAGCAGCTTGACAAGGGAGACCCAGTACTTC.

The chain couples TRBV2 to TRBJ2-7; 8 bases agree with TRBD2. CDR3 length: 14 amino acids. Trimming at V came to 8 bases and at J to 2 bases, leaving 8 bases not matched to a gene. CDR1 is SNHLY and CDR2 is FYNNEI in the germline V gene. CDR3 nucleotides: TGTGCCAGCTCAACACCCGGGAGGGCCTACGAGCAGTACTTC. It yields the protein CASSTPGRAYEQYF.

V usage is TRBV12-3 or TRBV12-4 and J usage is TRBJ2-5; no firm D call. The CDR3 is 14 residues long. V was shortened by 5 bases and J by 2 bases, with 12 bases between the two germline ends. The CDR3, as DNA: TGTGCCAGCAGTGCCCGGGCAGCACAAGAGACCCAGTACTTC. Amino acid sequence: CASSARAAQETQYF.

This chain connects TRBV20-1 to TRBJ2-1; tentatively, D is TRBD2 (5 bases). Between the trimmed V and J ends, which lost 5 bases and 9 bases, there was a span of 11 bases. The CDR3 is 11 amino acids. Looked up from germline, CDR1 is DFQATT and CDR2 is SNEGSKA (reference sequence). CDR3 DNA sequence: TGCAGTGCTCGACCCACTAGTGAGCAGTTCTTC. Protein sequence: CSARPTSEQFF.

This clonotype was detected only a few times. The rearrangement links TRBV2 to TRBJ1-1; D is ambiguous. CDR1 and CDR2 from the germline V gene are SNHLY and FYNNEI. The CDR3 runs to 14 residues. Trimming cost V 4 bases and J 2 bases, with 11 bases left between them. The CDR3 DNA reads TGTGCCAGCAGTGTAGCCAGAAAAAACACTGAAGCTTTCTTT. Translating it yields CASSVARKNTEAFF.

CDR3 DNA sequence: TGCGCCAGCAGCTTGGAGGCACCCACCTACAATGAGCAGTTCTTC. It specifies CASSLEAPTYNEQFF. This rearrangement joins TRBV5-1 to TRBJ2-1; no firm D call. V was trimmed by 0 bases and J by 2 bases, leaving 9 bases between them. The CDR3 is made up of 15 amino acids. CDR1 SGHRS and CDR2 YFSETQ come from the germline V gene.

In DNA form, the CDR3 reads TGTGCCAGCAGCTCGCGAACTAGCGGGGGGGTCTACGAGCAGTACTTC. It specifies CASSSRTSGGVYEQYF. V is TRBV7-2 and J is TRBJ2-7; the match to TRBD2 covers 13 bases. This CDR3 has 16 residues. CDR1 is SGHTA and CDR2 is FQGNSA in the germline V gene. J was trimmed by 3 bases and V by 4 bases; bases with no gene match: 6.

This clonotype came up many times. CDR3 region: CASSQEWGNQPQHF. The CDR3 region has the DNA TGTGCCAGCAGCCAAGAGTGGGGGAATCAGCCCCAGCATTTT. The chain carries TRBV3-1 and TRBJ1-5, with a weak D call TRBD1 (5 bases). Trimming took off 0 bases at V and 4 bases at J, with 7 bases between the two ends. CDR3 length: 14 residues. The germline V gene encodes CDR1 LGHDT and CDR2 YNNKEL (reference sequence).

The chain carries TRBV20-1 and TRBJ1-1, with D perhaps matching TRBD1 (5 bases). The CDR3 is 16 residues long. Germline V gene sequence: CDR1 DFQATT, CDR2 SNEGSKA (reference sequence). The V gene lost 2 bases and the J gene lost 1 base, with 17 bases spanning the gap. In DNA, the CDR3 is TGCAGTGCTAGATCACCGGGAAGGGGAACGAACACTGAAGCTTTCTTT. Translation: CSARSPGRGTNTEAFF.

The genes are TRBV2 and TRBJ1-4; D remains ambiguous. The CDR3 sequence is 14 residues long. Trimming took 7 bases from V and 0 from J, leaving 9 bases between them. Germline CDR1 and CDR2: SNHLY and FYNNEI. The CDR3 protein is CASKGLATNEKLFF. CDR3 coding DNA: TGTGCCAGCAAAGGGCTAGCAACTAATGAAAAACTGTTTTTT.

J is TRBJ1-1 and V is TRBV11-2; unclear D gene. The ends were cut back, 0 bases at V and 0 bases at J, with 8 bases in the middle. Germline-derived CDR1 and CDR2 are SGHAT and FQNNGV. This CDR3 spans 15 amino acids. CDR3 nucleotides: TGTGCCAGCAGCTTAGAAGGTAACATGAACACTGAAGCTTTCTTT. Its translation is CASSLEGNMNTEAFF.